This T cell receptor beta chain was captured in a study of regulatory T cells in long-lasting Graves disease. As for the study in general: Persistent Graves' disease denoted over 5 years of antithyroid drugs plus positive TSH receptor antibodies.

Whole-study findings and limits: Persistent Graves' patients had lower TCR diversity than newly diagnosed ones.

Libraries of TCR beta came from iRepertoire HTBI primers plus Arm-PCR of CDR3 regions. TCRdb reprocessed the multiplex PCR reads via MiXCR and lists one record per CDR3 protein. Of a few hundred thousand distinct CDR3 sequences in the sample, 20% to 25% were seen once. Described time point: persistent/refractory GD, antithyroid drugs over 5 years with positive TRAb. Making the TCR library involved RNA that had been extracted from PBMCs. American Thyroid Association guidelines were used to diagnose Graves' disease. The CDR3 has 14 amino acids. Trimming took off 4 bases at V and 2 bases at J, with 12 bases between the two ends. Germline V gives CDR1 LNHDA, CDR2 SQIVND (reference sequence). Note on this clonotype: Its target is not known.

The chain couples TRBV19 to TRBJ2-7; D possibly corresponds to TRBD2 (5 bases). Material: peripheral blood mononuclear cells (PBMCs), obtained when the disease was refractory, from a patient treated with antithyroid drugs. This sequence originates from a female donor with Graves disease. The CDR3 coding sequence is TGTGCCAGTAGTAACCCCGGGGAGACCTACGAGCAGTACTTC. Translated: CASSNPGETYEQYF.